What follows is one T cell receptor (beta chain) and its context. Antigen: not known. Time point defined: baseline, week 1 (first vaccination visit). Stated treatment: pre-vaccination baseline after standard-of-care therapy. New WHO grade 3 or 4 astrocytomas that were IDH1-mutant and ATRX-lost had been found in donors. The data were obtained in a study of a mutant IDH1 vaccine in newly diagnosed glioma. Study context: The sex distribution of treated patients was around 60% male and around 40% female, with a mean age of approximately 40 years. It was radiotherapy, temozolomide, or both that patients received previously, with most receiving both. Overall study findings and caveats: Vaccine-induced immune responses occurred in more than 80% of patients.

Assay used: immunoSEQ multiplex PCR; TCRdb lists only in-frame clones, some missing. This sample has about 46,000 clones, with around three quarters found just once. The germline V gene has CDR1 SNHLY and CDR2 FYNNEI. V gave up 10 bases and J gave up 8 bases, with 26 bases separating them. The CDR3 runs to 15 residues. The receptor was derived from a woman in her forties with glioma. The rearrangement links TRBV2 to TRBJ1-2; D perhaps matches TRBD1 (5 bases). The sample here was PBMCs, taken from a glioma patient treated with radiotherapy, temozolomide or both. CDR3 sequence (DNA): TGTGCCATCTACGGACGACGGGGGTCAGTTTTGGGCTACACCTTC. Protein: CAIYGRRGSVLGYTF.